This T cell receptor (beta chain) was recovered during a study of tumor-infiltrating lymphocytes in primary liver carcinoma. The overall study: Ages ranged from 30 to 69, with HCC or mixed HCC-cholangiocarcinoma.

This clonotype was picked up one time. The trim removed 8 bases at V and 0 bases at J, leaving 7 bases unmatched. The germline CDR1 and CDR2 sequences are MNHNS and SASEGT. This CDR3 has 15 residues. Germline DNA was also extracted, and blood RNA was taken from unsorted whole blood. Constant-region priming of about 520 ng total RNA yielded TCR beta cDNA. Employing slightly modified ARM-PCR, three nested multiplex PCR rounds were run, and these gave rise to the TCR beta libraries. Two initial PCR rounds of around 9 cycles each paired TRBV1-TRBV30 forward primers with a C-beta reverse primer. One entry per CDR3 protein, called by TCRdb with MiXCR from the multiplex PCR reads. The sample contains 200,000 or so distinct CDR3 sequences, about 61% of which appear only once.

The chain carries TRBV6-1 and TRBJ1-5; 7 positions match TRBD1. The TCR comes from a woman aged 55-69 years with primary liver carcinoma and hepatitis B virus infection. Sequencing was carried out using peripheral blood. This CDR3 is CASSPGQDSNQPQHF. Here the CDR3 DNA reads TGTGCCAGCTCCCCAGGACAGGATAGCAATCAGCCCCAGCATTTT.